The 9 T cell receptor beta chains below all came from one sample that was sequenced in a study of OX40 agonist ivuxolimab in advanced cancers. Data came from immunoSEQ multiplex PCR; TCRdb stores just in-frame clones and leaves some out. The sample records around 37,000 clones, roughly 91% being singletons. The sequencing here drew on CD4+ or CD8+ T cells sorted from blood, taken in a trial of the OX40 agonist ivuxolimab. Every receptor here comes from an adult with an advanced solid tumor such as melanoma, head and neck, liver or kidney cancer.

V is TRBV15 and J is TRBJ2-3, with TRBD2 matching over 9 bases. In germline, CDR1 is LNHNV, CDR2 YYDKDF (reference sequence). Unmatched junction bases numbered 9, after V lost 5 bases and J lost 6 bases. CDR3 size: 15 residues. CDR3 protein: CATSRTSAGGDTQYF. Here the CDR3 DNA reads TGTGCCACCAGCCGGACCAGCGCGGGGGGGGATACGCAGTATTTT.

The chain joins TRBV15 to TRBJ2-2; D not resolved. The CDR3 length is 13 residues. Trimming pared 8 bases from V and 5 bases from J, leaving 12 bases between. Germline loops: CDR1 LNHNV, CDR2 YYDKDF (reference sequence). The CDR3 reads CATLDLETGELFF. The CDR3 nucleotides are TGTGCCACCCTTGACCTTGAGACCGGGGAGCTGTTTTTT.

This chain connects TRBV6-5 to TRBJ2-7; TRBD1 agrees at 9 bases. Trimming took 6 bases from V and 1 from J; bases not matched to a gene: 4. CDR1 and CDR2 from the germline V gene are MNHEY and SVGAGI. The CDR3 totals 14 residues. CDR3: CASSPGQGSYEQYF. DNA of the CDR3: TGTGCCAGCAGCCCGGGACAGGGTTCCTACGAGCAGTACTTC.

This chain joins TRBV10-3 and TRBJ2-1; a possible D gene is TRBD2 (6 bases). This CDR3 contains 15 residues. The V gene lost 2 bases and the J gene lost 0 bases, with 8 bases spanning the gap. Germline V lookup: CDR1 ENHRY, CDR2 SYGVKD. The CDR3 coding sequence is TGTGCCATCAGTGAGGGGGGGATCTCCTACAATGAGCAGTTCTTC. Its protein product is CAISEGGISYNEQFF.

V and J are TRBV28 and TRBJ1-5; D might be TRBD1 (6 bases). Between the trimmed V and J ends, which lost 3 bases and 5 bases, there was a span of 14 bases. This CDR3 contains 15 residues. Germline-derived CDR1 and CDR2 are MDHEN and SYDVKM. CDR3 sequence: CASSFRQGPDQPQHF. CDR3 nucleotide sequence: TGTGCCAGCAGTTTTCGGCAGGGGCCCGATCAGCCCCAGCATTTT.

V is TRBV4-3 and J is TRBJ2-1, with a possible D match to TRBD2 (5 bases). Trimming pared 5 bases from V and 3 bases from J, leaving 14 bases between. The CDR3 extends over 15 amino acids. Germline CDR1 is LGHNA and CDR2 is YSLEER. CDR3 DNA: TGCGCCAGCAGCTACCGGGTAGCGATCTACAATGAGCAGTTCTTC. Translated, it gives CASSYRVAIYNEQFF.

The V call is TRBV15, the J call TRBJ2-3, with 14 bases aligning to TRBD2. Trimming removed 3 bases from V and 2 bases from J; junction bases left unmatched: 4. Germline CDR1 LNHNV, CDR2 YYDKDF (reference sequence). CDR3 size: 17 residues. In nucleotides, the CDR3 is TGTGCCACCAGCAGTGGGACTAGCGGGAGCCCCACAGATACGCAGTATTTT. Encoded protein: CATSSGTSGSPTDTQYF. Drawing the rest from reference TRBV15 and TRBJ2-3, the complete variable domain is DAMVIQNPRYQVTQFGKPVTLSCSQTLNHNVMYWYQQKSSQAPKLLFHYYDKDFNNEADTPDNFQSRRPNTSFCFLDIRSPGLGDTAMYLCATSSGTSGSPTDTQYFGPGTRLTVL.

The chain has TRBV28 and TRBJ2-7; D uncertain. The length of the CDR3 is 12 residues. Per germline, CDR1 MDHEN and CDR2 SYDVKM. V lost 0 bases and J 5 bases, leaving 5 bases between the germline ends. The CDR3 DNA sequence: TGTGCCAGCAGTTTATGGGGTCACGAGCAGTACTTC. This translates into CASSLWGHEQYF.

This clone was picked up a small number of times. The chain is built from TRBV5-6 and TRBJ2-1; 14 positions match TRBD2. Unmatched junction bases numbered 8, after V lost 6 bases and J lost 9 bases. The CDR3 loop spans 15 amino acids. Germline loops: CDR1 SGHDT, CDR2 YYEEEE. The CDR3 loop reads CASKVGTSGSGEQFF. In DNA, the CDR3 is TGTGCCAGCAAGGTCGGGACTAGCGGGAGCGGTGAGCAGTTCTTC. Drawing the rest from reference TRBV5-6 and TRBJ2-1, the complete variable domain is DAGVTQSPTHLIKTRGQQVTLRCSPKSGHDTVSWYQQALGQGPQFIFQYYEEEERQRGNFPDRFSGHQFPNYSSELNVNALLLGDSALYLCASKVGTSGSGEQFFGPGTRLTVL.